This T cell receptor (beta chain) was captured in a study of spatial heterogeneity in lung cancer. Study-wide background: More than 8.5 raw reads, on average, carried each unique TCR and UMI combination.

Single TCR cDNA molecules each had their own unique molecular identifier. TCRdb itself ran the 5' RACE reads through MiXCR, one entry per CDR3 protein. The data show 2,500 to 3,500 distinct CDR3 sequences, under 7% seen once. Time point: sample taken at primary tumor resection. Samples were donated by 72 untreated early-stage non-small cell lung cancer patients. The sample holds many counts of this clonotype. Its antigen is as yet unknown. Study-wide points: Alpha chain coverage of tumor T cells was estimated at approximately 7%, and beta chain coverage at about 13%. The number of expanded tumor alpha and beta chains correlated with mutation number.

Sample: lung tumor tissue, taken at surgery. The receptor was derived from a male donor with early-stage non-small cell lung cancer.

The CDR3 sequence is CSVGRTPYNEQFF. The DNA of the CDR3 is TGCAGCGTTGGGCGGACACCCTACAATGAGCAGTTCTTC. This sequence joins TRBV29-1 and TRBJ2-1, with D perhaps TRBD1 (5 bases). This CDR3 comprises 13 residues. Germline V gene data show CDR1 as SQVTM and CDR2 as ANQGSEA. V lost 4 bases and J lost 2, with 9 bases in between.